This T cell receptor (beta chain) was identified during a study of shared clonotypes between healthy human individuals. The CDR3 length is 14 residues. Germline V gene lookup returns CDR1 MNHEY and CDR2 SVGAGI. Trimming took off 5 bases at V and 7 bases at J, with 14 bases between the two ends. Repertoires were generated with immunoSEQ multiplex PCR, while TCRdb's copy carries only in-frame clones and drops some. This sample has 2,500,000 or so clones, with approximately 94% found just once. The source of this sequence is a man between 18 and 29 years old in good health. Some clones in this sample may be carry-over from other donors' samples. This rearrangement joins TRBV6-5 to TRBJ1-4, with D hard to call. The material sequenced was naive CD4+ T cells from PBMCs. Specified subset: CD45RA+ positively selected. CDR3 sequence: CASSGLNAVEKLFF. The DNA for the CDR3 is TGTGCCAGCAGTGGCCTCAATGCTGTTGAAAAACTGTTTTTT.